This entry lists 9 T cell receptor beta chains sequenced from one sample in a study of blood T cell repertoires in COVID-19. Repertoires were generated with immunoSEQ multiplex PCR, while TCRdb's copy carries only in-frame clones and drops some. The table has 250,000 to 350,000 clones, about 89% seen once. The sample was peripheral blood. These receptors were taken from a woman aged 45-65 years who had recovered from COVID-19.

J is TRBJ2-7 and V is TRBV28; 7 nucleotides match TRBD1. The ends lost 6 bases at V and 4 bases at J; junction bases unmatched: 15. Germline-derived CDR1 and CDR2 are MDHEN and SYDVKM. The CDR3 is made up of 16 amino acids. The CDR3 spells CASSISMGQPRYEQYF. Here the CDR3 DNA reads TGTGCCAGCAGCATTTCTATGGGACAGCCCCGGTACGAGCAGTACTTC. Full variable domain (remainder filled in from reference TRBV28 and TRBJ2-7): DVKVTQSSRYLVKRTGEKVFLECVQDMDHENMFWYRQDPGLGLRLIYFSYDVKMKEKGDIPEGYSVSREKKERFSLILESASTNQTSMYLCASSISMGQPRYEQYFGPGTRLTVT.

V gene TRBV15 combines with J gene TRBJ1-5; 7 nucleotides align to TRBD1. V was pared by 5 bases and J by 0 bases, with 22 bases of the junction left unmatched. Germline assignment: CDR1 LNHNV and CDR2 YYDKDF (reference sequence). The CDR3 is made up of 21 amino acids. The CDR3 loop reads CATSRTTGTELLPSSNQPQHF. The DNA of the CDR3 is TGTGCCACCAGCCGGACCACCGGGACAGAACTACTTCCCTCTAGCAATCAGCCCCAGCATTTT. Complete variable domain (other parts from reference TRBV15 and TRBJ1-5): DAMVIQNPRYQVTQFGKPVTLSCSQTLNHNVMYWYQQKSSQAPKLLFHYYDKDFNNEADTPDNFQSRRPNTSFCFLDIRSPGLGDTAMYLCATSRTTGTELLPSSNQPQHFGDGTRLSIL.

The chain couples TRBV2 to TRBJ1-5, with a tentative D call TRBD1 (6 bases). Trimming removed 0 bases at V and 6 bases at J, with 21 bases between. This CDR3 comprises 18 residues. Germline V lookup: CDR1 SNHLY, CDR2 FYNNEI. The CDR3 spells CASSEAPHRVRMGQPQHF. DNA of the CDR3: TGTGCCAGCAGTGAAGCCCCCCACAGGGTTCGGATGGGTCAGCCCCAGCATTTT.

The gene calls are TRBV27 and TRBJ1-5; D call uncertain. Trimming removed 4 bases from V and 2 bases from J, with 6 bases in between. The CDR3 has 13 amino acids. Germline-derived CDR1 and CDR2 are MNHEY and SMNVEV (reference sequence). The CDR3 region has the DNA TGTGCCAGCAGTTCCGTTCGCAATCAGCCCCAGCATTTT. Translated: CASSSVRNQPQHF.

The chain has TRBV7-9 and TRBJ1-2; a weak D match, TRBD1 (5 bases). The CDR3 is 14 residues long. V was cut by 5 bases and J by 2 bases, with 12 bases left in between. CDR1 is SEHNR and CDR2 is FQNEAQ in the germline V gene (reference sequence). The CDR3 DNA reads as TGTGCCAGCAGCCCACGGACAACAAACTATGGCTACACCTTC. Translated: CASSPRTTNYGYTF.

The table lists this clone with a count of one. The chain recombines TRBV19 with TRBJ2-3, with TRBD2 matching 7 bases. Unmatched junction bases numbered 8, after V lost 5 bases and J lost 6 bases. The CDR3 is 14 residues long. CDR1 is LNHDA, CDR2 SQIVND, per germline (reference sequence). In DNA form, the CDR3 reads TGTGCCAGTAGTCCCGGACTACTAGCGGATACGCAGTATTTT. As protein: CASSPGLLADTQYF. The full variable domain, completed using reference TRBV19 and TRBJ2-3, is DGGITQSPKYLFRKEGQNVTLSCEQNLNHDAMYWYRQDPGQGLRLIYYSQIVNDFQKGDIAEGYSVSREKKESFPLTVTSAQKNPTAFYLCASSPGLLADTQYFGPGTRLTVL.

The chain has TRBV7-6 and TRBJ2-1; perhaps TRBD1 as D (7 bases). From germline, CDR1 is SGHVS and CDR2 FNYEAQ. V was shortened by 1 base and J by 8 bases, with 18 bases between the two germline ends. This CDR3 contains 16 residues. CDR3 nucleotide sequence: TGTGCCAGCAGCTTAGGACGGAGGGGGCTTGGGGATGAGCAGTTCTTC. Encoded protein: CASSLGRRGLGDEQFF.

This chain joins TRBV5-4 and TRBJ2-1, with TRBD1 as a possible D gene (5 bases). CDR1 SGHNT and CDR2 YYREEE come from the germline V gene (reference sequence). V lost 2 bases and J 4 bases, leaving 16 bases between the germline ends. The CDR3 is 16 residues long. DNA for the CDR3: TGTGCCAGCAGCTTAGACAGTAGTAGGGCGTACAATGAGCAGTTCTTC. Translated: CASSLDSSRAYNEQFF.

This clone was picked up one time. The chain joins TRBV19 to TRBJ1-2, with no clear D. The germline gives CDR1 LNHDA, CDR2 SQIVND (reference sequence). V was cut by 9 bases and J by 3 bases, with 14 bases left in between. This CDR3 comprises 13 residues. The CDR3 nucleotides read TGTGCCAGCACCCCCTTAGGAGACTATGGCTACACCTTC. Translated: CASTPLGDYGYTF.